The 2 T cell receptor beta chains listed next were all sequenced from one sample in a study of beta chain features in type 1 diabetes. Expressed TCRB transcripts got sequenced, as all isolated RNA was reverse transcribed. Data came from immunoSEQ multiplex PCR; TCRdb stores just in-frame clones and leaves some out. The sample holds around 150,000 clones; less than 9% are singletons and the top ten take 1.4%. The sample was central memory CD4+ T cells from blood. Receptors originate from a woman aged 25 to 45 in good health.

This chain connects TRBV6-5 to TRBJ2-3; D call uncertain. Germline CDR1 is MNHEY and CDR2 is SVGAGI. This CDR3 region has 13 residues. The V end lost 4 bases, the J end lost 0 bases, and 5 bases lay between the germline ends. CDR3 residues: CASSSTSTDTQYF. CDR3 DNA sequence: TGTGCCAGCAGTTCCACTAGCACAGATACGCAGTATTTT.

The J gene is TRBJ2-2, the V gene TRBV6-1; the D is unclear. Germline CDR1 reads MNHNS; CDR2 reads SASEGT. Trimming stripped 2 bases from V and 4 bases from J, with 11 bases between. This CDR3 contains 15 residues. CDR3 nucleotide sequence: TGTGCCAGCAGTGAATTCCTTCCGGGCACCGGGGAGCTGTTTTTT. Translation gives CASSEFLPGTGELFF.